This T cell receptor (beta chain) originates from a study of lymphopenia after photon versus proton radiotherapy. Findings and caveats of the study: Post-nadir TCR diversity decline inversely tracked overall survival among those who died.

TCRdb's copy holds only in-frame clones and misses some; the assay was immunoSEQ multiplex PCR. In the table there are several thousand clones, around 70% of which are singletons. The CDR3 loop spans 16 amino acids. CDR1 is SGHTA and CDR2 is FQGTGA in the germline V gene. J lost 4 bases, V lost 4 bases, and 10 bases had no gene match. A remark on this clone: The antigen is undetermined.

The V and J genes are TRBV7-3 and TRBJ2-1; 7 bases are shared with TRBD2. Specimen: peripheral blood, collected from a patient treated with proton-based radiotherapy. This receptor was obtained from a man older than 75 with esophageal cancer. The CDR3 is CASSSKASGFYNEQFF. In DNA form, the CDR3 reads TGTGCCAGCAGCTCTAAGGCTAGCGGCTTTTACAATGAGCAGTTCTTC.